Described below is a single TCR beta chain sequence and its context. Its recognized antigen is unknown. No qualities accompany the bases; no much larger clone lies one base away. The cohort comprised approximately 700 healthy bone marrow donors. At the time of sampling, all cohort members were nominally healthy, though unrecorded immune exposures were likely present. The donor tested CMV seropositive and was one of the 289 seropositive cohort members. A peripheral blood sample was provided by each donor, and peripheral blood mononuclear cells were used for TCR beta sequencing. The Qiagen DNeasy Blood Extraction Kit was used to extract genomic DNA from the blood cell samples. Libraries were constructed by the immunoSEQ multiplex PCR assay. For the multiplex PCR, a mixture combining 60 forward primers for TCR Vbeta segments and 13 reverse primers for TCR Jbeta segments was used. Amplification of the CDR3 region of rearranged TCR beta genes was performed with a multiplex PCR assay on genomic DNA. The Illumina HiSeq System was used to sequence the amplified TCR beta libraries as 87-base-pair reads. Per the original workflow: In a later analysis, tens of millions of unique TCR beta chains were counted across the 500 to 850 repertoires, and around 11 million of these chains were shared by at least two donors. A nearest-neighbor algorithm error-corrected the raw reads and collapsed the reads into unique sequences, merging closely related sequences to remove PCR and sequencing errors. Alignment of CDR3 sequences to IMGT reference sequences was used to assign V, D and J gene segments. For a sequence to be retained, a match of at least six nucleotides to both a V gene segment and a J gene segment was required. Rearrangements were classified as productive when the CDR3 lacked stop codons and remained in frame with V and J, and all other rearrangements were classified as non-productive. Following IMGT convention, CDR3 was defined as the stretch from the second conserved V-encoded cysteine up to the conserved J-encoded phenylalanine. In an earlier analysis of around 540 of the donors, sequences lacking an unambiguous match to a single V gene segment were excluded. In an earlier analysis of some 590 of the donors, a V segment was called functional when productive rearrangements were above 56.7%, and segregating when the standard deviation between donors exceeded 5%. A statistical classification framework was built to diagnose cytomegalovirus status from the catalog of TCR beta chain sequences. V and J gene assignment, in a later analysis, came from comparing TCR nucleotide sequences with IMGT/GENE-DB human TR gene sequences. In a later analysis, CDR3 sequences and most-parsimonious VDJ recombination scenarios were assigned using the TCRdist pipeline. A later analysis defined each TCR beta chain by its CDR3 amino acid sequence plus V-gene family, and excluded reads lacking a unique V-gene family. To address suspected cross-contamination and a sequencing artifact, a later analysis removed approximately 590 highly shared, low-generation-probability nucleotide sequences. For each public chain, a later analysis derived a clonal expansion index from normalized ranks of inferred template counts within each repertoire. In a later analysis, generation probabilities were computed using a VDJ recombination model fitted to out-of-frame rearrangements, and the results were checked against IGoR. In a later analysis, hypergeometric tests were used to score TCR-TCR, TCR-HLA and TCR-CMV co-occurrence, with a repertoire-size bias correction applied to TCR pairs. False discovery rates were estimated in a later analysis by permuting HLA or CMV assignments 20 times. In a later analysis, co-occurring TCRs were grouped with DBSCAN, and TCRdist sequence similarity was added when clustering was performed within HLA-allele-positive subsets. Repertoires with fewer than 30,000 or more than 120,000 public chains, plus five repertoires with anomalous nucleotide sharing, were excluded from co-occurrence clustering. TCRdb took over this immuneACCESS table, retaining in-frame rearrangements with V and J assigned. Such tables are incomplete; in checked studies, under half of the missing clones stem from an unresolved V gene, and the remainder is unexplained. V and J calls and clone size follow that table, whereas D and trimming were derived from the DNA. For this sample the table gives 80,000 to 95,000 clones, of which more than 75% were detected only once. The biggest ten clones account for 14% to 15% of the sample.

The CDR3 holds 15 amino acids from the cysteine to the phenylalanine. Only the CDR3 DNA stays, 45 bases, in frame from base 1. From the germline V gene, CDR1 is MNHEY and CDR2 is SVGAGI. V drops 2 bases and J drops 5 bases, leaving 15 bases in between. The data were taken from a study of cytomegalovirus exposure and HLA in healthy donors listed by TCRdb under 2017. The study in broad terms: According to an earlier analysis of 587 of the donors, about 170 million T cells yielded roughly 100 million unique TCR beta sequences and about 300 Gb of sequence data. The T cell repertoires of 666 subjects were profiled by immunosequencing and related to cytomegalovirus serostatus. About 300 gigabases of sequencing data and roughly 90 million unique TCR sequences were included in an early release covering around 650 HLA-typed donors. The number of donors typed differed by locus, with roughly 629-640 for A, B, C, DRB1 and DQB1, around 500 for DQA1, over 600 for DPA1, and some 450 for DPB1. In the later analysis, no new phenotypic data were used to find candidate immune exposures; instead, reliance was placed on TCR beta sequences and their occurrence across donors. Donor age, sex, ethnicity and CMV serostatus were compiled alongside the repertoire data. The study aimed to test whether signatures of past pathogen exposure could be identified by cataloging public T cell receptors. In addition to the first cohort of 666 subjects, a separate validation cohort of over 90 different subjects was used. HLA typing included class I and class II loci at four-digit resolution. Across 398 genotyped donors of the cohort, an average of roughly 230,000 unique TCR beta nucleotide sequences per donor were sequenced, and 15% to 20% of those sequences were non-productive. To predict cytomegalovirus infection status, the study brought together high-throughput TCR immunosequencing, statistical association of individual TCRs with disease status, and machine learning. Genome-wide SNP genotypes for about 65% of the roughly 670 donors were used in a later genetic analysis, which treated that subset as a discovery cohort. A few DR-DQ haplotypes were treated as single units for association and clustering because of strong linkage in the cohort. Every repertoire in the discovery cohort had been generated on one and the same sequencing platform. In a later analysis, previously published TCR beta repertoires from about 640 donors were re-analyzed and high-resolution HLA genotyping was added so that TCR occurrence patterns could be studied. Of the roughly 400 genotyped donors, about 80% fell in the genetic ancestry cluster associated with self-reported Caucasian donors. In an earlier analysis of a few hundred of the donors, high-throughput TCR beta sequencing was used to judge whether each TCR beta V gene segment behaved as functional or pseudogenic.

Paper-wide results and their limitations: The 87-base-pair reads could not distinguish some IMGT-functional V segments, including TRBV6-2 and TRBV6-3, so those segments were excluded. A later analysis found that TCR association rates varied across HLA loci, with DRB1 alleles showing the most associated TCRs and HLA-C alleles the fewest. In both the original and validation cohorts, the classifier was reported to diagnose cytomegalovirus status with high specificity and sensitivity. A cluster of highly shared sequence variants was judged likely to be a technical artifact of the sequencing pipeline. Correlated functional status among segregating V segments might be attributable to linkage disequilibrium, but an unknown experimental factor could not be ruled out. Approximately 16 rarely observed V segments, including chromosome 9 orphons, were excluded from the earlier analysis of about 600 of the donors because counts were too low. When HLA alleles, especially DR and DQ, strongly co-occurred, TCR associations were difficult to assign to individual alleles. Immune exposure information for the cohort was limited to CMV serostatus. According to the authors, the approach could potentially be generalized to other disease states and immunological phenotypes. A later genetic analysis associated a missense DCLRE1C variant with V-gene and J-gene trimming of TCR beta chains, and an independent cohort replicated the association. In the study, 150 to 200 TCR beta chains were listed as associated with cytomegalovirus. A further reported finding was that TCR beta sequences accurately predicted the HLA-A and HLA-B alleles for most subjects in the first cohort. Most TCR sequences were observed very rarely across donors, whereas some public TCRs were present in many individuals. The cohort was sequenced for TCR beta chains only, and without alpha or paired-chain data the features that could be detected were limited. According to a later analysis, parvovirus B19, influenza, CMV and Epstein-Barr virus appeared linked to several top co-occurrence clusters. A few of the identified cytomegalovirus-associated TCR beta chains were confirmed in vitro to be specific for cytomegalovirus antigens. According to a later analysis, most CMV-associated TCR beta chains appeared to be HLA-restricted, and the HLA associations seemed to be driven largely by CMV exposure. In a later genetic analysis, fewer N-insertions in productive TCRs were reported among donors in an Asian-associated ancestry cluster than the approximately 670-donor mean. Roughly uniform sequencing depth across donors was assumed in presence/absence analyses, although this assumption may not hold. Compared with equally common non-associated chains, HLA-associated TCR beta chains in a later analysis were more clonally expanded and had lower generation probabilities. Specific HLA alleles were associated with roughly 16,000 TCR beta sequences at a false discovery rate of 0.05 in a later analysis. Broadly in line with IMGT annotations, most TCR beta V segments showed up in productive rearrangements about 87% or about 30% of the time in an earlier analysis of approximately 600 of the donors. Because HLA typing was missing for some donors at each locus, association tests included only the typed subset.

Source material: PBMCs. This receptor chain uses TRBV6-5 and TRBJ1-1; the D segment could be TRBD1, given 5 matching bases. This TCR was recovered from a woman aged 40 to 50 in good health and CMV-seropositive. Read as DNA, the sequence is TGTGCCAGCAGTTACGACAGCCTGAGATGGACTGAAGCTTTCTTT. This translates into CASSYDSLRWTEAFF.